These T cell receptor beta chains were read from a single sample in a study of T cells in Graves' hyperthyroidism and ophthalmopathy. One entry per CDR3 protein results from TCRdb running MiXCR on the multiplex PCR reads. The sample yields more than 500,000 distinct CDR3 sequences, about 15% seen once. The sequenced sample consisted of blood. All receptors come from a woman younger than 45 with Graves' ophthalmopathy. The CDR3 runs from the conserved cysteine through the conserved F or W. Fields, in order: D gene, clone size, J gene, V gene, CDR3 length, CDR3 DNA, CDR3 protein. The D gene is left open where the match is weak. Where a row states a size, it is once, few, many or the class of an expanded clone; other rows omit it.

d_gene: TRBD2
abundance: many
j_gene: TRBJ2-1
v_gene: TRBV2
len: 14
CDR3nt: TGTGCCAGCACTGCGGGAGCGGGTGACAATGAGCAGTTCTTC
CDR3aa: CASTAGAGDNEQFF

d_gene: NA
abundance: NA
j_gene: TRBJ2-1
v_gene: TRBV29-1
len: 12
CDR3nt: TGCAGCGTTGAAAAAGCGTCGAATGAGCAGTTCTTC
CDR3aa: CSVEKASNEQFF

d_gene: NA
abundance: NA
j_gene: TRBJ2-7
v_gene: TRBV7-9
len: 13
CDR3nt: TGTGCCAGCAGCTTAGCAGGGGCAAAGGAGCAGTACTTC
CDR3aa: CASSLAGAKEQYF

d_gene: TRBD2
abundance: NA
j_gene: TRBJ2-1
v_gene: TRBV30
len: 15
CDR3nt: TGTGCCTGGACACTCCAACTAGCGTCCTACAATGAGCAGTTCTTC
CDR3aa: CAWTLQLASYNEQFF

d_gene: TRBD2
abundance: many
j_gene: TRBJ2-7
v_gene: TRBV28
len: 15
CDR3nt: TGTGCCAGCAGTTTAACGAGCGGGAGGGCCTACGAGCAGTACTTC
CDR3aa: CASSLTSGRAYEQYF

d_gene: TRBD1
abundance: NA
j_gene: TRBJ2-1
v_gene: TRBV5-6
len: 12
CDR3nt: TGTGCCAGCAGCTGGGGACAGGGGGATTTCCTCTTC
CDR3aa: CASSWGQGDFLF

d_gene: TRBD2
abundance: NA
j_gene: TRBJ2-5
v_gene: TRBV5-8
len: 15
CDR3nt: TGTGCCAGCAGCGGTGGACTAGCGGGTGAAGAGACCCAGTACTTC
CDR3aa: CASSGGLAGEETQYF

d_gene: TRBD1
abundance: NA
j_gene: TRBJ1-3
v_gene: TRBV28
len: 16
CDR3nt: TGTGCCAGCAGGCGAGACAGGGGGGCGTCTGGAAACACCATATATTTT
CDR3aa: CASRRDRGASGNTIYF

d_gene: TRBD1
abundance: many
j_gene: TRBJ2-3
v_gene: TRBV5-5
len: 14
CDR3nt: TGTGCCAGCAGTCATAGGACAGGGATGGATACGCAGTATTTT
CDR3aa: CASSHRTGMDTQYF

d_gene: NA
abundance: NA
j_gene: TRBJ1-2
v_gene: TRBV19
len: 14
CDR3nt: TGTGCCAGTAGTATAATACGGATCTGGTATGGCTACACCTTC
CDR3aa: CASSIIRIWYGYTF

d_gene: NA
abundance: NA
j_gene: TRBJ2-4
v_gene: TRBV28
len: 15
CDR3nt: TGTGCCAGCAGTTTAGGGGGCACATCCAAAAACATTCAGTACTTC
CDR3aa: CASSLGGTSKNIQYF

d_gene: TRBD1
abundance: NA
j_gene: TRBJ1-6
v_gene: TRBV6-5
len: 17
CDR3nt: TGTGCCAGCAGTTACTCGACCACGGGACAGGGAAATTCACCCCTCCACTTT
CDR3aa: CASSYSTTGQGNSPLHF

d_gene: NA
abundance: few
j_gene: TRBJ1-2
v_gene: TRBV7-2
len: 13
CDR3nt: TGTGCCAGCAGACCGGGACGGAACTATGGCTACACCTTC
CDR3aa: CASRPGRNYGYTF

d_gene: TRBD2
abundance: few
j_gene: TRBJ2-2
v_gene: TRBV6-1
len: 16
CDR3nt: TGTGCCAGCACCCCACTAGCGGGAGTTATCACCGGGGAGCTGTTTTTT
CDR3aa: CASTPLAGVITGELFF

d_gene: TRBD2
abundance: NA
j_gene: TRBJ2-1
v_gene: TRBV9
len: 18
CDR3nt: TGTGCCAGCACCGGGGGGGGCCGGACTAGCGGGAGTAAGGTTGAGCAGTTCTTC
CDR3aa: CASTGGGRTSGSKVEQFF

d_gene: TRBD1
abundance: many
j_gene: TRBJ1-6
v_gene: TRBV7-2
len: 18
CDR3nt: TGTGCCAGCAGCTTAAGGGACAGTCGGAAGTTTTTCGATTCACCCCTCCACTTT
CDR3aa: CASSLRDSRKFFDSPLHF

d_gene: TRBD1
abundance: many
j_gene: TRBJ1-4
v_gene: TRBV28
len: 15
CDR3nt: TGTGCCAGCAGTCTCCCCGGGACAGGGACTGAAAAACTGTTTTTT
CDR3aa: CASSLPGTGTEKLFF

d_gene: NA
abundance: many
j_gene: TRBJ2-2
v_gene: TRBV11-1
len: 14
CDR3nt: TGTGCCAGCAGCTTAAGGGGAGTGACCGGGGAGCTGTTTTTT
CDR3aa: CASSLRGVTGELFF

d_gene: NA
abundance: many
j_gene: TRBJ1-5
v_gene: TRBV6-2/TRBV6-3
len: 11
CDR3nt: TGTGCCAGCAGTAACAATCAGCCCCAGCATTTT
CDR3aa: CASSNNQPQHF